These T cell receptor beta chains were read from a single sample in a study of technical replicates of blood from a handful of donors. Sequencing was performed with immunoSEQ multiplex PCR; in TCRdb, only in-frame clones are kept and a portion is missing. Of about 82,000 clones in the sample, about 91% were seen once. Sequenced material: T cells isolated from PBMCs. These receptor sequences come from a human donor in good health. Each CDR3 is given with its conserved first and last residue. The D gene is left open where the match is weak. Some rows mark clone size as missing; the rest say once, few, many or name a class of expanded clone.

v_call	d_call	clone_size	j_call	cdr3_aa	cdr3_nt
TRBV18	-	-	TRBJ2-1	CASSPASGEQFF	TGTGCCAGCTCACCAGCCTCGGGGGAGCAGTTCTTC
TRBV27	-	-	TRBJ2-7	CASSLYPGNYEQYF	TGTGCCAGCAGTTTATATCCCGGGAACTACGAGCAGTACTTC
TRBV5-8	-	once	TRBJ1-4	CASSLGRGANEKLFF	TGTGCCAGCAGCTTGGGGAGGGGTGCTAATGAAAAACTGTTTTTT
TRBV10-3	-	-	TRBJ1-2	CAISEYQRDPIYGYTF	TGTGCCATCAGTGAGTATCAGCGAGATCCGATCTATGGCTACACCTTC
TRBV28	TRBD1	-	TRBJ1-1	CASSPGQGNTEAFF	TGTGCCAGCAGCCCGGGACAGGGGAACACTGAAGCTTTCTTT
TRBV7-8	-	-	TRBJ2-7	CASSPPGSLRQYF	TGTGCCAGCAGCCCACCTGGGAGTCTTCGGCAGTACTTC
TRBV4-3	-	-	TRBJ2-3	CASSQGSGSPSTDTQYF	TGCGCCAGCAGCCAAGGGAGTGGAAGTCCTAGCACAGATACGCAGTATTTT
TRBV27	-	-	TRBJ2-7	CASSYTGNEQYF	TGTGCCAGCAGTTACACAGGGAACGAGCAGTACTTC
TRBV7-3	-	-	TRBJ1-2	CASSLTGDYGYTF	TGTGCCAGCAGCTTAACAGGGGACTATGGCTACACCTTC
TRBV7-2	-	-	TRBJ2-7	CASSLNRVAEQYF	TGTGCCAGCAGCTTAAACAGGGTAGCCGAGCAGTACTTC
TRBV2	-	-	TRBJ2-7	CASSDHESSYEQYF	TGTGCCAGCAGTGACCATGAGAGCTCCTACGAGCAGTACTTC
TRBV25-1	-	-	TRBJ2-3	CASLNTGADTQYF	TGTGCCAGCTTAAATACGGGAGCAGATACGCAGTATTTT
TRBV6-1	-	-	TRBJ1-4	CASSEAAGNIGKLFF	TGTGCCAGCAGTGAAGCGGCAGGGAACATTGGAAAACTGTTTTTT
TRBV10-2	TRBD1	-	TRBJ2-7	CASTSQGALSHYEQYF	TGCGCCAGCACCTCCCAGGGGGCGCTTAGCCACTACGAGCAGTACTTC
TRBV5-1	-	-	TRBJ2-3	CASSHAGGTSTDTQYF	TGCGCCAGCAGCCACGCCGGGGGAACTAGCACAGATACGCAGTATTTT
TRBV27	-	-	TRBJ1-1	CASSLWAADTEAFF	TGTGCCAGCAGTTTATGGGCAGCAGACACTGAAGCTTTCTTT
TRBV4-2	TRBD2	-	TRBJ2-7	CASSYFLAGVGYEQYF	TGTGCCAGCAGCTACTTTCTAGCGGGAGTGGGTTACGAGCAGTACTTC
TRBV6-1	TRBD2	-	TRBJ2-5	CASSEVTSGWEGTQYF	TGTGCCAGCAGTGAAGTAACTAGCGGATGGGAAGGGACCCAGTACTTC
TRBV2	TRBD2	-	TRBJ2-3	CASSSPSGYSTDTQYF	TGTGCCAGCAGTTCGCCTAGCGGGTATAGCACAGATACGCAGTATTTT
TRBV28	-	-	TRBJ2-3	CASSNAGPGSTDTQYF	TGTGCCAGCAGCAACGCCGGGCCGGGGAGCACAGATACGCAGTATTTT
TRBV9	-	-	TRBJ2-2	CASSANRALNTGELFF	TGTGCCAGCAGCGCCAACAGGGCCCTAAACACCGGGGAGCTGTTTTTT
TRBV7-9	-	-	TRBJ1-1	CASSLSSEAFF	TGTGCCAGCAGCTTATCTTCTGAAGCTTTCTTT
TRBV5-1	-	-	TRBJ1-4	CASSLEWGHGEKLFF	TGCGCCAGCAGCTTGGAATGGGGGCACGGGGAAAAACTGTTTTTT
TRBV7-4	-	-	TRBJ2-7	CASSPRLGRGDEQYF	TGTGCCAGCAGCCCCCGACTAGGGAGGGGGGACGAGCAGTACTTC
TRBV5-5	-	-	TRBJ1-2	CASSLGADRTYTF	TGTGCCAGCAGCTTAGGTGCGGACAGAACCTACACCTTC
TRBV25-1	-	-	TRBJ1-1	CASSRGYSGDTEAFF	TGTGCCAGCAGTAGGGGGTATAGTGGAGACACTGAAGCTTTCTTT
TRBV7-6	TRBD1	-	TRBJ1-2	CASSSQGGGYTF	TGTGCCAGCAGCTCTCAGGGGGGCGGCTACACCTTC
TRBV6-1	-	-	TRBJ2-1	CASSENRGGSYNEQFF	TGTGCCAGCAGTGAAAATAGGGGTGGGTCCTACAATGAGCAGTTCTTC
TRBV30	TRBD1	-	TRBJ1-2	CAWSSQGAGDGYTF	TGTGCCTGGAGTTCGCAGGGGGCTGGCGATGGCTACACCTTC
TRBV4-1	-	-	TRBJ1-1	CASSQDGNGATEAFF	TGCGCCAGCAGCCAAGATGGGAATGGGGCGACTGAAGCTTTCTTT
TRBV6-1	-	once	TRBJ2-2	CASSVYGSSGELFF	TGTGCCAGCAGTGTGTATGGTTCGAGCGGGGAGCTGTTTTTT
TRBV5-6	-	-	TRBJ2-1	CASSLAGDEQFF	TGTGCCAGCAGCTTGGCGGGGGATGAGCAGTTCTTC
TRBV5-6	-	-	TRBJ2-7	CASSLLAPMDEQYF	TGTGCCAGCAGCTTGTTGGCCCCAATGGACGAGCAGTACTTC